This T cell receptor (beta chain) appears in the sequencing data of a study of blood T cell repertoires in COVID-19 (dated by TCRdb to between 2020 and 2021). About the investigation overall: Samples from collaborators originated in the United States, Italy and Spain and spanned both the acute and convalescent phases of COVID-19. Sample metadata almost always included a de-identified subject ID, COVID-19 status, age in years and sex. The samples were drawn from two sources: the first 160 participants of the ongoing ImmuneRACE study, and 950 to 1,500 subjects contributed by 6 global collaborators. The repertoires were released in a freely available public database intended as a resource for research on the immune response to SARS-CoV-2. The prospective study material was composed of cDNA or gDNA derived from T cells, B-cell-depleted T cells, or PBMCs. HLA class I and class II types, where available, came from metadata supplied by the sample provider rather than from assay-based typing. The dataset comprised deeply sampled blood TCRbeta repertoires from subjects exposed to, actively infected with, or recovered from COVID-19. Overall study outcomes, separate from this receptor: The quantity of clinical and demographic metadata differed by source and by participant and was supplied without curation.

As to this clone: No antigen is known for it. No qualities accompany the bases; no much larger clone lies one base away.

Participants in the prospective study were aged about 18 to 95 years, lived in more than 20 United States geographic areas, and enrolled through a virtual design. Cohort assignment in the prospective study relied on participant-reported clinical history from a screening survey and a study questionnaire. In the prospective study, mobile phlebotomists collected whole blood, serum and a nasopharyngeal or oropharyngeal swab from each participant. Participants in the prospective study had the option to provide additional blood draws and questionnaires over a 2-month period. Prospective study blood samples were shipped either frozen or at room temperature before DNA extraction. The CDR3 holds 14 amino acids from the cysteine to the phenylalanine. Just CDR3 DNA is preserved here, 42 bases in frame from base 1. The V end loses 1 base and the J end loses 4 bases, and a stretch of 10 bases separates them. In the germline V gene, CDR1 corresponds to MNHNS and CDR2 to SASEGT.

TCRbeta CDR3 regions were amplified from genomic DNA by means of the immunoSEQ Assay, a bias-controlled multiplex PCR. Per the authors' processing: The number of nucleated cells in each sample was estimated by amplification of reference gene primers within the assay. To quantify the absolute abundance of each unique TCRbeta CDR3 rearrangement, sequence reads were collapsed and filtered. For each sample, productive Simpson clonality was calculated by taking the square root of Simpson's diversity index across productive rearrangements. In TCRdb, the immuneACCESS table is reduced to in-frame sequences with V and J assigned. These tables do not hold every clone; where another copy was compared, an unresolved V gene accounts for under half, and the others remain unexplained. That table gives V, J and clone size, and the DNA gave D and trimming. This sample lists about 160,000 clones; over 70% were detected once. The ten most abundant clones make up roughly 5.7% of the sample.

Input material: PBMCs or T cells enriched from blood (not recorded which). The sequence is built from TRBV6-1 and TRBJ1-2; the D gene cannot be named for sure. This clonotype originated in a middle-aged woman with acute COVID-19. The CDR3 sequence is CASSEGIPSYGYTF. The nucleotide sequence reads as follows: TGTGCCAGCAGTGAAGGTATTCCGTCCTATGGCTACACCTTC.